These T cell receptor beta chains were read from a single sample in a study of post-analysis software for immune sequencing data. One entry per CDR3 protein results from TCRdb running MiXCR on the PCR reads. Here the sample spans over 700,000 distinct CDR3 sequences, just under 30% being singletons. The specimen was blood. The receptors were gathered from a girl between 10 and 17 years old with multiple sclerosis. Each CDR3 is given with its conserved first and last residue. The order of the fields is V gene, J gene, CDR3 protein.

>TRBV7-2|TRBJ2-1
CASRAGTLGEQFF
>TRBV6-5|TRBJ1-2
CASSSDSVSSNYGYTF
>TRBV2|TRBJ2-5
CASSLLGAGSPTETQYF
>TRBV6-4|TRBJ1-5
CASSYQGSLYGAQHF
>TRBV7-2|-
CASSPTSLETQYF
>TRBV6-2/TRBV6-3|TRBJ2-2
CASSLAGGTGTGELFF
>TRBV3-1|TRBJ2-5
CASSLIQGTETQYF
>TRBV5-1|TRBJ1-2
CASSYRDSRYGYTF
>TRBV28|TRBJ1-1
CASAGNMNTEAFF
>TRBV4-3|TRBJ1-2
CASSQGENGYGYTF
>TRBV20-1|TRBJ2-7
CSARDRDRGSYEQYF
>TRBV7-2|TRBJ1-5
CASSPRGGAGQPQHF
>TRBV24-1|TRBJ2-3
CATSTRGLSDTQYF
>TRBV9|TRBJ2-7
CASSVGLAVSSYEQYF
>TRBV10-3|TRBJ2-1
CAISPGTGGTNEQFF
>TRBV27|TRBJ1-5
CASSARDRGGNQPQHF
>TRBV27|TRBJ2-1
CASSSPAGAGNEQFF
>TRBV11-2|TRBJ2-1
CASSLYSRGNEQFF
>TRBV28|TRBJ2-1
CASRTWRDNEQFF
>TRBV20-1|TRBJ1-5
CSAPATGKYSNQPQHF
>TRBV7-9|TRBJ2-7
CASSPRGTAALSYNEQYF
>TRBV27|TRBJ2-3
CASSRASGTDTQYF
>TRBV5-1|TRBJ2-3
CASSSSGGSTDTQYF
>TRBV29-1|TRBJ2-7
CSVAGTGAFHEQYF
>TRBV12-3/TRBV12-4|TRBJ2-1
CASSLITSPYNEQFF
>TRBV4-3|TRBJ2-3
CASSQAGPASSRDTQYF
>TRBV6-2/TRBV6-3|TRBJ1-6
CASNNRRLSPLHF
>TRBV12-3/TRBV12-4|TRBJ2-3
CASSLVVGGADTQYF
>TRBV11-2|TRBJ2-7
CASSLQVSYEQYF
>TRBV9|TRBJ2-5
CASSVGLAAGETQYF
>TRBV2|TRBJ2-1
CASTKRTSGGYNEQFF
>TRBV7-9|TRBJ1-4
CASSGGQLVEKLFF
>TRBV20-1|TRBJ2-1
CSALAGGGNEQFF
>TRBV6-2/TRBV6-3|TRBJ1-5
CATKDGNQPQHF
>TRBV12-3/TRBV12-4|TRBJ2-7
CASSRGGTSGFLYEQYF
>TRBV7-8|TRBJ2-1
CASSPTSGRMNEQFF
>TRBV29-1|TRBJ1-2
CSVGGTGLGGYTF